Ten or more counts support the clone carrying this T cell receptor beta chain. Its antigen is unidentified. 5'RACE with constant-segment primers yielded barcoded, UMI-tagged TCR alpha and TCR beta cDNA libraries. TCRdb reprocessed the 5' RACE reads via MiXCR and lists one record per CDR3 protein. The sample has under 700,000 distinct CDR3 sequences, roughly 20% seen once. CDR1 is SGHTA and CDR2 is FQGNSA in the germline V gene. This CDR3 comprises 16 residues. V was trimmed by 1 base and J by 1 base, leaving 13 bases between them. The data stem from a study of T-cell memory formation after mild COVID-19. Study observations and caveats: The authors did not confirm SARS-CoV-2 specificity of second-wave clones peaking day 37.

The TCR was taken from an adult woman who had mild COVID-19 (a few samples of this study predate the infection). Cell type and time point are not known. Sequencing was performed on PBMCs or a T cell subset sorted from them (not recorded which). The chain combines TRBV7-2 with TRBJ2-5; D uncertain. The CDR3 bases are TGTGCCAGCAGCTTAGTATACCACGGTGCCCAAGAGACCCAGTACTTC. This encodes CASSLVYHGAQETQYF. Full variable domain (missing parts from reference TRBV7-2 and TRBJ2-5): GAGVSQSPSNKVTEKGKDVELRCDPISGHTALYWYRQSLGQGLEFLIYFQGNSAPDKSGLPSDRFSAERTGGSVSTLTIQRTQQEDSAVYLCASSLVYHGAQETQYFGPGTRLLVL.